Listed here are 30 T cell receptor beta chains from one sample, sequenced in a study of blood T cell repertoires in COVID-19. TCRdb keeps only in-frame clones here, not all; method: immunoSEQ multiplex PCR. The table has some 320,000 clones, around 87% seen once; the top ten hold approximately 5.3%. What was sequenced was PBMCs or T cells enriched from blood (not recorded which). The receptors come from a woman aged 25 to 39 who had recovered from COVID-19.

V gene TRBV19 combines with J gene TRBJ1-2; possibly TRBD1 for D (6 bases). The CDR3 runs 16 residues. The V gene's germline CDR1 is LNHDA and CDR2 SQIVND (reference sequence). The germline V and J ends were trimmed by 7 bases and 0 bases, with 18 bases remaining between them. CDR3 sequence reads: CASTPGAGVPNYGYTF. CDR3 nucleotides: TGTGCCAGTACCCCGGGGGCGGGGGTACCTAACTATGGCTACACCTTC.

The chain links TRBV2 to TRBJ1-1, with a tentative D call TRBD1 (6 bases). The germline CDR1 and CDR2 sequences are SNHLY and FYNNEI. Trimming cost V 3 bases and J 7 bases, with 15 bases left between them. CDR3 size: 14 residues. The CDR3 DNA follows: TGTGCCAGCAGTGATCGTACAGGGAAGATTGAAGCTTTCTTT. As protein: CASSDRTGKIEAFF.

This chain uses TRBV5-1 with TRBJ2-1, with TRBD2 identical over 12 bases. V lost 1 base, J lost 6 bases, and 5 bases stayed unmatched. The germline V gene encodes CDR1 SGHRS and CDR2 YFSETQ. The CDR3 has 16 residues. The chain's CDR3 is CASSLPTSGGPNEQFF. CDR3 DNA: TGCGCCAGCAGCTTGCCGACTAGCGGGGGCCCCAATGAGCAGTTCTTC.

The chain employs TRBV27 and TRBJ1-1; no clear D gene. CDR1 is MNHEY, CDR2 SMNVEV, per germline (reference sequence). The CDR3 extends over 14 amino acids. Trimming removed 6 bases from V and 1 base from J, with 12 bases in between. The CDR3 here is CASRLGGTNTEAFF. As DNA, the CDR3 is TGTGCCAGCAGGTTAGGAGGAACGAACACTGAAGCTTTCTTT.

The V call is TRBV19, the J call TRBJ2-6; D is possibly TRBD2 (6 bases). Trimming pared 5 bases from V and 1 base from J, leaving 9 bases between. The CDR3 contains 15 residues. CDR1 is LNHDA and CDR2 is SQIVND in the germline V gene (reference sequence). CDR3 sequence (DNA): TGTGCCAGTAGTCTTCGGGGGTCTGGGGCCAACGTCCTGACTTTC. It encodes CASSLRGSGANVLTF. Using reference TRBV19 and TRBJ2-6 for the parts outside the CDR3, the full variable domain is DGGITQSPKYLFRKEGQNVTLSCEQNLNHDAMYWYRQDPGQGLRLIYYSQIVNDFQKGDIAEGYSVSREKKESFPLTVTSAQKNPTAFYLCASSLRGSGANVLTFGAGSRLTVL.

The chain carries TRBV11-3 and TRBJ2-3; 7 nucleotides agree with TRBD1. Per the germline V gene, CDR1 is SGHNT and CDR2 is YENEEA. V shed 3 bases and J 10 bases; nucleotides not matched to a gene: 7. There are 13 residues in the CDR3. DNA of the CDR3: TGTGCCAGCAGCTTGGTAAGACAGGGTCCGCAGTATTTT. It is translated as CASSLVRQGPQYF.

This chain connects TRBV4-1 to TRBJ2-5; 8 bases are a match to TRBD2. V shed 4 bases, J shed 0 bases, and the junction held 4 bases outside the gene matches. CDR3 length: 15 amino acids. Germline V gene sequence: CDR1 MGHRA, CDR2 YSYEKL. The DNA for the CDR3 is TGCGCCAGCAGCCCCGGACTAGCCCACCAAGAGACCCAGTACTTC. This sequence encodes CASSPGLAHQETQYF.

V usage is TRBV5-1 and J usage is TRBJ2-7; D is perhaps TRBD2 (6 bases). The length of the CDR3 is 19 residues. The germline gives CDR1 SGHRS, CDR2 YFSETQ. V shed 4 bases and J shed 3 bases, with 29 bases lying between them. The CDR3 protein is CASSLIIRTALTGSYEQYF. CDR3 nucleotides: TGCGCCAGCAGCCTCATTATTAGGACCGCCCTTACCGGGAGCTACGAGCAGTACTTC.

This chain connects TRBV11-2 to TRBJ2-1; 7 bases map to TRBD2. The CDR3 runs to 15 residues. The ends lost 1 base at V and 5 bases at J; junction bases unmatched: 5. Germline CDR1 is SGHAT and CDR2 is FQNNGV. The CDR3 region has the DNA TGTGCCAGCAGCTTAGGAGCGGGGAGCCACAATGAGCAGTTCTTC. This translates into CASSLGAGSHNEQFF. Using reference TRBV11-2 and TRBJ2-1 for the parts outside the CDR3, the full variable domain is EAGVAQSPRYKIIEKRQSVAFWCNPISGHATLYWYQQILGQGPKLLIQFQNNGVVDDSQLPKDRFSAERLKGVDSTLKIQPAKLEDSAVYLCASSLGAGSHNEQFFGPGTRLTVL.

The gene calls are TRBV28 and TRBJ1-6, with D unresolved. The CDR3 extends over 15 amino acids. The V and J ends lost 6 bases and 10 bases respectively, with 19 bases between them. Per germline, CDR1 MDHEN and CDR2 SYDVKM. The CDR3 DNA sequence: TGTGCCAGCAGGGGCGGGGAGGCTTCTGGATCACCCCTCCACTTT. Its protein is CASRGGEASGSPLHF.

CDR3 bases: TGTGCCAGCAGCGTAGACAGGAGCTCTGGAAACACCATATATTTT. This codes for CASSVDRSSGNTIYF. V and J are TRBV6-5 and TRBJ1-3; weak D call: TRBD1 (6 bases). Trimming took off 6 bases at V and 0 bases at J, with 12 bases between the two ends. Germline V gene lookup returns CDR1 MNHEY and CDR2 SVGAGI. The CDR3 totals 15 residues.

The chain is built from TRBV21-1 and TRBJ2-7; the table's D gene call, TRBD2, was not cross checked with the DNA. TRBV21-1 corresponds to a pseudogene. The CDR3 covers 12 residues. As DNA, the CDR3 is TGTGCCAGCAGCAAAAACACGGAGGGCTTGCTTTTC. It translates to CASSKNTEGLLF.

The J gene is TRBJ1-2, the V gene TRBV18; D is uncertain. Germline V gene data show CDR1 as KGHSH and CDR2 as LQKENI. The V gene lost 0 bases and the J gene lost 2 bases, with 10 bases spanning the gap. The CDR3 extends over 15 amino acids. The CDR3, as DNA: TGTGCCAGCTCACCACCCGGGTCCGAGAACTATGGCTACACCTTC. Its translation is CASSPPGSENYGYTF.

This chain links TRBV7-8 with TRBJ2-5; 9 nucleotides match TRBD2. Germline lookup yields CDR1 SGHVS and CDR2 FQNEAQ. The CDR3 runs 16 residues. Trimming cost V 1 base and J 1 base; bases outside gene matches: 4. The CDR3, as DNA: TGTGCCAGCAGCTTAGTGCGGGGGGGGATCCAAGAGACCCAGTACTTC. Its protein is CASSLVRGGIQETQYF.

The chain links TRBV4-2 to TRBJ1-4; TRBD1 agrees at 7 bases. Germline V gene lookup returns CDR1 LGHNA and CDR2 YNFKEQ. The V gene end was trimmed by 0 bases and the J gene end by 8 bases; junction bases not matched to a gene: 6. This CDR3 region has 15 residues. The CDR3 coding sequence is TGTGCCAGCAGCCAAGATAGGGGGCAGGGAGAAAAACTGTTTTTT. Translating gives CASSQDRGQGEKLFF.

The chain carries TRBV7-6 and TRBJ2-3; possibly TRBD2 for D (7 bases). In germline, CDR1 is SGHVS, CDR2 FNYEAQ. Trimming pared 5 bases from V and 2 bases from J, leaving 20 bases between. CDR3 length equals 17 residues. CDR3 amino acids: CASSPHPAGATTDTQYF. The DNA of the CDR3 is TGTGCCAGCAGCCCTCACCCGGCGGGGGCAACCACAGATACGCAGTATTTT. The full variable domain, completed using reference TRBV7-6 and TRBJ2-3, is GAGVSQSPRYKVTKRGQDVALRCDPISGHVSLYWYRQALGQGPEFLTYFNYEAQQDKSGLPNDRFSAERPEGSISTLTIQRTEQRDSAMYRCASSPHPAGATTDTQYFGPGTRLTVL.

The chain joins TRBV19 to TRBJ2-5, with TRBD2 matching over 11 bases. CDR1 is LNHDA and CDR2 is SQIVND in the germline V gene (reference sequence). V trimming: 5 bases; J trimming: 6 bases; junction bases outside the gene matches: 8. There are 15 residues in the CDR3. CDR3 loop: CASSRSSGGAKTQYF. CDR3 DNA: TGTGCCAGTAGTCGGAGTAGCGGGGGGGCTAAGACCCAGTACTTC.

The V gene is TRBV4-3, the J gene TRBJ1-6; TRBD1 aligns across 10 bases. The trim removed 3 bases at V and 6 bases at J, leaving 5 bases unmatched. CDR1 is LGHNA and CDR2 is YSLEER in the germline V gene. The CDR3 length is 16 residues. The CDR3, as DNA: TGCGCCAGCAGCCAGGGGACAGGGGCAGGTAATTCACCCCTCCACTTT. It specifies CASSQGTGAGNSPLHF.

V usage is TRBV13 and J usage is TRBJ2-5, with a weak D call TRBD2 (5 bases). V was cut by 4 bases and J by 5 bases, with 23 bases left in between. Germline V gene sequence: CDR1 PRHDT, CDR2 FYEKMQ (reference sequence). The CDR3 has 17 amino acids. The CDR3 bases are TGTGCCAGCAGCTCTGTGGTACTAGTACCTGATGGGGAGACCCAGTACTTC. It encodes CASSSVVLVPDGETQYF.

This chain links TRBV5-4 with TRBJ2-1; 9 nucleotides align to TRBD2. Germline-derived CDR1 and CDR2 are SGHNT and YYREEE (reference sequence). There are 15 residues in the CDR3. V dropped 0 bases and J dropped 9; count of bases not matched to a gene: 7. CDR3 bases: TGTGCCAGCAGCTTGGTCAGCGGGGGGTCGGGTGAGCAGTTCTTC. It encodes CASSLVSGGSGEQFF.

V gene TRBV5-1 combines with J gene TRBJ2-3, with 7 nucleotides matching TRBD1. The CDR3 runs to 15 residues. Germline V gives CDR1 SGHRS, CDR2 YFSETQ. Losses at the gene ends were 3 bases for V and 0 bases for J; bases not matched to a gene: 4. The CDR3 is CASSSPQGSTDTQYF. The CDR3 DNA is TGCGCCAGCAGCTCCCCACAGGGGAGCACAGATACGCAGTATTTT.

V and J are TRBV6-5 and TRBJ2-5; D uncertain. Germline values: CDR1 MNHEY, CDR2 SVGAGI. Trimming pared 2 bases from V and 1 base from J, leaving 11 bases between. The CDR3 runs 15 residues. The CDR3 here is CASSYDPGFQETQYF. The CDR3, as DNA: TGTGCCAGCAGTTACGATCCAGGTTTCCAAGAGACCCAGTACTTC.

The rearrangement joins TRBV9 to TRBJ1-3; D may be TRBD1 (6 bases). CDR3 length: 19 amino acids. V lost 0 bases to trimming and J lost 0 bases, with 19 bases between them. Germline V lookup: CDR1 SGDLS, CDR2 YYNGEE. The CDR3 loop reads CASSVDARGPTSSGNTIYF. The CDR3, as DNA: TGTGCCAGCAGCGTAGATGCCAGGGGCCCTACTTCCTCTGGAAACACCATATATTTT.

J is TRBJ1-5 and V is TRBV3-1 (or the pseudogene TRBV3-2); D is ambiguous. Trimming stripped 1 base from V and 9 bases from J, with 16 bases between. In germline, CDR1 is LGHDT, CDR2 YNNKEL (reference sequence). The CDR3 covers 15 residues. The CDR3 region is CASSQVPGSQGPQHF. The CDR3 DNA sequence: TGTGCCAGCAGCCAAGTCCCAGGCTCGCAAGGGCCCCAGCATTTT.

The chain is built from TRBV5-1 and TRBJ2-5; 11 nucleotides align to TRBD2. Germline loops: CDR1 SGHRS, CDR2 YFSETQ. This CDR3 has 18 amino acids. V was pared by 2 bases and J by 2 bases, with 11 bases of the junction left unmatched. CDR3 sequence reads: CASSFIRGLAGYQETQYF. The CDR3, as DNA: TGCGCCAGCAGCTTCATTCGCGGACTAGCGGGTTATCAAGAGACCCAGTACTTC.

The chain has TRBV10-3 and TRBJ2-1, with D maybe TRBD2 (7 bases). Germline CDR1 is ENHRY and CDR2 is SYGVKD. V was pared by 4 bases and J by 2 bases, with 15 bases between. The CDR3 is made up of 16 amino acids. CDR3 nucleotides: TGTGCCATCAGTGGACGGGGGGCCGCTACCTACAATGAGCAGTTCTTC. Translated: CAISGRGAATYNEQFF.

This clone was counted a single time. The chain couples TRBV6-5 to TRBJ1-1, with 7 bases matching TRBD1. CDR3 length equals 13 residues. V lost 7 bases, J lost 1 base, and 3 bases stayed unmatched. Germline V gene lookup returns CDR1 MNHEY and CDR2 SVGAGI. The CDR3 here is CASTRQGNTEAFF. The CDR3 nucleotides are TGTGCCAGCACCCGACAGGGGAACACTGAAGCTTTCTTT.

The gene calls are TRBV7-2 and TRBJ1-2, with TRBD1 as a possible D gene (6 bases). V dropped 6 bases and J dropped 7 bases, with 21 bases sitting between them. There are 15 residues in the CDR3. The germline V gene encodes CDR1 SGHTA and CDR2 FQGNSA. The chain's CDR3 is CASSQRGGRESGYTF. The CDR3 nucleotides read TGTGCCAGCAGTCAGAGGGGGGGCAGGGAAAGTGGCTACACCTTC.

In this sample, this clone turned up once. The chain is built from TRBV5-4 and TRBJ2-7; no reliable D call. This CDR3 is 12 amino acids long. The V gene's germline CDR1 is SGHNT and CDR2 YYREEE (reference sequence). The V end lost 2 bases, the J end lost 5 bases, and 8 bases lay between the germline ends. The CDR3 loop reads CASSFQVNEQYF. In DNA form, the CDR3 reads TGTGCCAGCAGCTTCCAGGTAAACGAGCAGTACTTC.

The rearrangement joins TRBV12-3 or TRBV12-4 to TRBJ1-2; TRBD1 might be the D (5 bases). V was trimmed by 4 bases and J by 8 bases, leaving 11 bases between them. There are 12 residues in the CDR3. The CDR3 loop reads CASSSQGSGYTF. In DNA form, the CDR3 reads TGTGCCAGCAGTTCGCAGGGAAGCGGCTACACCTTC.